This T cell receptor beta chain was obtained from a study of cytomegalovirus exposure and HLA in healthy donors. V shed 0 bases and J shed 2 bases, with 14 bases lying between them. CDR3 length: 16 residues. Germline loops: CDR1 SGHDT, CDR2 YYEEEE. Vbeta (60) and Jbeta (13) primers were used in the PCR. Assay used: immunoSEQ multiplex PCR; TCRdb lists only in-frame clones, some missing. The data contain under 200,000 clones, around 68% of them singletons. The chain links TRBV5-6 to TRBJ2-5; the D gene is possibly TRBD2 (7 bases). This TCR was sampled from a woman in her thirties or forties in good health and CMV-seropositive. Sequences were obtained from PBMCs. CDR3 in amino acids: CASSLASGGPQETQYF. The CDR3 DNA reads as TGTGCCAGCAGCTTGGCCTCGGGGGGCCCGCAAGAGACCCAGTACTTC.